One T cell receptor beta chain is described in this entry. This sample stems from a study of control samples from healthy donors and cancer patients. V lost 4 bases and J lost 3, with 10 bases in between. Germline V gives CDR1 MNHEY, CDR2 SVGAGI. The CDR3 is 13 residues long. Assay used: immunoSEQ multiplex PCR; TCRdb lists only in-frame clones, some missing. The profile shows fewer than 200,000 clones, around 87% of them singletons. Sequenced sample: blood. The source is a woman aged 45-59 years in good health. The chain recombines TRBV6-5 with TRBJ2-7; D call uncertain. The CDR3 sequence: CASSSPRFYEQYF. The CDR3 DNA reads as TGTGCCAGCAGTTCCCCCAGGTTCTACGAGCAGTACTTC.